This T cell receptor beta chain comes out of a study of patients and donors after allogeneic stem cell transplantation. From the RT-PCR reads, TCRdb called clonotypes with MiXCR, one entry per CDR3 protein. Of some 31,000 distinct CDR3 sequences listed, less than 45% are singletons. The sample comprised blood, either unsorted or a sorted T cell fraction (not recorded which). The sequence derives from a human donor who was either an allogeneic HSCT recipient or a stem cell or donor lymphocyte infusion donor (not recorded which). It is not recorded whose cells these are; they may come from a transplant donor.

The CDR3 is CASSQERPGGGYGYTF. CDR3 coding DNA: TGTGCCAGCAGCCAAGAAAGGCCAGGGGGTGGCTATGGCTACACCTTC. The chain uses TRBV4-2 and TRBJ1-2; 7 bases align to TRBD1. Germline trimming cut 0 bases from V and 4 bases from J; bases unmatched to any gene: 8. CDR1 and CDR2 from the germline V gene are LGHNA and YNFKEQ. The CDR3 is made up of 16 amino acids.